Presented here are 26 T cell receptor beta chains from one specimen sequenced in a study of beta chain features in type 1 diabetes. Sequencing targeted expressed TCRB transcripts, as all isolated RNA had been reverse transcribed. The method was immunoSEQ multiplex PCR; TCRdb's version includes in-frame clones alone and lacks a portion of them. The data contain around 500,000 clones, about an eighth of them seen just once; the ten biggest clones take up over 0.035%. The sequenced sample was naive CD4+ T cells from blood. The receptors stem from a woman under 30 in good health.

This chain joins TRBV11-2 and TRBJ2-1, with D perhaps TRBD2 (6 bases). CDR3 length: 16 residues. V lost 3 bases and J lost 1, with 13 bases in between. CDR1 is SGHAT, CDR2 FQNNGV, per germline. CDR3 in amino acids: CASSFAGLRSYNEQFF. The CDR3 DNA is TGTGCCAGCAGCTTCGCGGGACTTAGGTCCTACAATGAGCAGTTCTTC.

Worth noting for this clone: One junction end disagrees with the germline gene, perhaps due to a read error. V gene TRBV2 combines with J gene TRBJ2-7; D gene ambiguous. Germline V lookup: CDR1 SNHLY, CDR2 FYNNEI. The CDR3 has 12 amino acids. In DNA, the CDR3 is TGTGCCAGCAATGAATGGGGCTACGAGCAGTACTTC. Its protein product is CASNEWGYEQYF. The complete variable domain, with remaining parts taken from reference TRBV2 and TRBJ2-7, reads EPEVTQTPSHQVTQMGQEVILRCVPISNHLYFYWYRQILGQKVEFLVSFYNNEISEKSEIFDDQFSVERPDGSNFTLKIRSTKLEDSAMYFCASNEWGYEQYFGPGTRLTVT.

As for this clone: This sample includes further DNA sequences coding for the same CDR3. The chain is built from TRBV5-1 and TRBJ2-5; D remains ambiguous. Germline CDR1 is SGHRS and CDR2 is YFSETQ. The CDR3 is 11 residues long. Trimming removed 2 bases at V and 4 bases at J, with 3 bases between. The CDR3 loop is CASSFSETQYF. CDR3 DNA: TGCGCCAGCAGCTTCTCAGAGACCCAGTACTTC.

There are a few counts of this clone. CDR3 loop: CASSLGLAGGRLNTGELFF. CDR3 in DNA: TGTGCCAGCAGCCTCGGACTAGCGGGAGGTCGTCTGAACACCGGGGAGCTGTTTTTT. The chain joins TRBV7-6 to TRBJ2-2; 14 bases align to TRBD2. Trimming cost V 5 bases and J 1 base; bases outside gene matches: 9. The CDR3 spans 19 residues. Per germline, CDR1 SGHVS and CDR2 FNYEAQ.

The CDR3: CASSLEGSPQYF. CDR3 in DNA: TGCGCCAGCAGCTTGGAGGGGTCTCCGCAGTATTTT. The chain joins TRBV5-1 to TRBJ2-3; a possible D gene is TRBD1 (5 bases). Trimming took off 0 bases at V and 10 bases at J, with 9 bases between the two ends. Per germline, CDR1 SGHRS and CDR2 YFSETQ. CDR3 size: 12 residues.

The CDR3 reads CASPQLQISSYNEQFF. CDR3 DNA: TGCGCCAGCCCGCAATTACAAATAAGCTCCTACAATGAGCAGTTCTTC. The chain combines TRBV23-1 with TRBJ2-1; D is unresolved. TRBV23-1 belongs to the ORF category, with a function that is uncertain. V shed 8 bases and J shed 0 bases, with 17 bases lying between them. This CDR3 spans 16 amino acids.

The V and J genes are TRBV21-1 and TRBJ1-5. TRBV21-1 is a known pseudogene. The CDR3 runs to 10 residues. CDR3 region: CARRCQPQHF. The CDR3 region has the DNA TGTGCCAGGCGGTGTCAGCCCCAGCATTTT.

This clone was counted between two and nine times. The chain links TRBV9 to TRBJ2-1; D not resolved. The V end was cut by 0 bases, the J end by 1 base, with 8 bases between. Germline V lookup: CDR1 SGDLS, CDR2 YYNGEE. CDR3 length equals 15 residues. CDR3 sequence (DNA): TGTGCCAGCAGCGTAGCGTCGGCATCCTACAATGAGCAGTTCTTC. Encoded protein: CASSVASASYNEQFF. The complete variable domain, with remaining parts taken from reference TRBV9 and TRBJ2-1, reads DSGVTQTPKHLITATGQRVTLRCSPRSGDLSVYWYQQSLDQGLQFLIQYYNGEERAKGNILERFSAQQFPDLHSELNLSSLELGDSALYFCASSVASASYNEQFFGPGTRLTVL.

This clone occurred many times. The CDR3 DNA sequence: TGTGCCTGGAGCCGGGACAGGCTATCAGATACGCAGTATTTT. It encodes CAWSRDRLSDTQYF. The genes are TRBV30 and TRBJ2-3; 8 bases map to TRBD1. The CDR3 spans 14 residues. V shed 3 bases, J shed 4 bases, and the junction held 6 bases outside the gene matches. Germline V lookup: CDR1 GTSNPN, CDR2 SVGIG (reference sequence). The full variable domain, in which reference TRBV30 and TRBJ2-3 provide the parts outside the CDR3, is SQTIHQWPATLVQPVGSPLSLECTVEGTSNPNLYWYRQAAGRGLQLLFYSVGIGQISSEVPQNLSASRPQDRQFILSSKKLLLSDSGFYLCAWSRDRLSDTQYFGPGTRLTVL.

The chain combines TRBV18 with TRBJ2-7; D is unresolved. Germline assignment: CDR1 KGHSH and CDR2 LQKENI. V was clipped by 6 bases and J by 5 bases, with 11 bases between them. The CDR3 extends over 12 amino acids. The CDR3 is CASSPQSHEQYF. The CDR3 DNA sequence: TGTGCCAGCTCCCCCCAAAGTCACGAGCAGTACTTC.

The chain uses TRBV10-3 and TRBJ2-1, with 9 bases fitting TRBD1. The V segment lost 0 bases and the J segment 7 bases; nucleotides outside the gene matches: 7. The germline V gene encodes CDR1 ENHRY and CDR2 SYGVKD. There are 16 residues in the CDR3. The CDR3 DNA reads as TGTGCCATCAGTGAGTCGAAGGGACAGGGACCTAATGAGCAGTTCTTC. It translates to CAISESKGQGPNEQFF.

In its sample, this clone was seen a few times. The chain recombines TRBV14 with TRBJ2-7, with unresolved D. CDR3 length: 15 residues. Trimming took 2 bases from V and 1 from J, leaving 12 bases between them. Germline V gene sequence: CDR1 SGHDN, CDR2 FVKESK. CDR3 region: CASSQKRHLSYEQYF. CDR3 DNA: TGTGCCAGCAGCCAAAAGCGACACCTTTCCTACGAGCAGTACTTC.

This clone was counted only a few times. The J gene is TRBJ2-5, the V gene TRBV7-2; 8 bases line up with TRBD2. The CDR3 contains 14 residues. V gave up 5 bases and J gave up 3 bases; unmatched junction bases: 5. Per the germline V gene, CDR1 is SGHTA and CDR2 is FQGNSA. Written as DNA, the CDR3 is TGTGCCAGCAGCACCTGGACTAGCAAAGAGACCCAGTACTTC. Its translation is CASSTWTSKETQYF.

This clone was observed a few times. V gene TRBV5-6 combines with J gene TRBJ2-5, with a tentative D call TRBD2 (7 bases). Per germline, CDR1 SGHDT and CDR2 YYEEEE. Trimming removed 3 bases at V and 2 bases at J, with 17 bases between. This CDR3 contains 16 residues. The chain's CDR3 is CASSSRRGLTQETQYF. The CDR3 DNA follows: TGTGCCAGCAGCTCGAGGCGGGGGCTAACACAAGAGACCCAGTACTTC. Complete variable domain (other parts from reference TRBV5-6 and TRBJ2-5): DAGVTQSPTHLIKTRGQQVTLRCSPKSGHDTVSWYQQALGQGPQFIFQYYEEEERQRGNFPDRFSGHQFPNYSSELNVNALLLGDSALYLCASSSRRGLTQETQYFGPGTRLLVL.

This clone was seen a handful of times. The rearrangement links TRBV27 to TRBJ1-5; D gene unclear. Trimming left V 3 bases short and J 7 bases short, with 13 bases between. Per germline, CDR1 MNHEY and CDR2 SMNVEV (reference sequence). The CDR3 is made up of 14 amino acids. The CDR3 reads CASSFSPGGQPQHF. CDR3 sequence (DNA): TGTGCCAGCAGTTTCTCCCCAGGAGGCCAGCCCCAGCATTTT.

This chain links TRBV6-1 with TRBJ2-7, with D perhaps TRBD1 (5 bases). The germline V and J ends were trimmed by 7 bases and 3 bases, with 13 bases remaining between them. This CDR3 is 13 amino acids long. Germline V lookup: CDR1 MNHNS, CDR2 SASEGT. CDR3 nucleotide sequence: TGTGCCAGCACCCGGCAGGGAAGCTACGAGCAGTACGTC. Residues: CASTRQGSYEQYV.

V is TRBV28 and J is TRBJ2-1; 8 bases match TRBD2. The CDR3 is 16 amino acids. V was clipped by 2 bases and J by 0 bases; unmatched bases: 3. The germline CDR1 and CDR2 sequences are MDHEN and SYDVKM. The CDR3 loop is CASSLGGGSSYNEQFF. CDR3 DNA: TGTGCCAGCAGTTTAGGCGGGGGGAGCTCCTACAATGAGCAGTTCTTC. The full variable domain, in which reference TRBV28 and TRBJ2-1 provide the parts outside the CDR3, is DVKVTQSSRYLVKRTGEKVFLECVQDMDHENMFWYRQDPGLGLRLIYFSYDVKMKEKGDIPEGYSVSREKKERFSLILESASTNQTSMYLCASSLGGGSSYNEQFFGPGTRLTVL.

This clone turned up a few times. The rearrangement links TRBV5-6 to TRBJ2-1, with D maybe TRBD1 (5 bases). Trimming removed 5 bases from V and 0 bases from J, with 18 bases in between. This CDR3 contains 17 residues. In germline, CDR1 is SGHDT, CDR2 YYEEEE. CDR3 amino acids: CASRQMTVSSSYNEQFF. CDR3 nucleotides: TGTGCCAGCAGACAGATGACAGTCTCGAGCTCCTACAATGAGCAGTTCTTC.

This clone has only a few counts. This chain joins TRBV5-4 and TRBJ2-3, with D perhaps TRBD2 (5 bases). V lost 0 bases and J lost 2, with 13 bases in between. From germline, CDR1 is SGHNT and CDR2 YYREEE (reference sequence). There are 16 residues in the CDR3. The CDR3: CASSLEFKGDTDTQYF. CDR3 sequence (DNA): TGTGCCAGCAGCTTGGAGTTTAAGGGAGACACAGATACGCAGTATTTT.

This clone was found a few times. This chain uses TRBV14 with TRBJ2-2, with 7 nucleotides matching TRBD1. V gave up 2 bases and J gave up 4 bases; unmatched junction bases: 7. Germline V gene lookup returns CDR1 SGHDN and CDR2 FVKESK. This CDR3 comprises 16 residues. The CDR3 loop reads CASSQSTGWSTGELFF. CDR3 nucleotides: TGTGCCAGCAGCCAATCGACAGGGTGGTCCACCGGGGAGCTGTTTTTT.

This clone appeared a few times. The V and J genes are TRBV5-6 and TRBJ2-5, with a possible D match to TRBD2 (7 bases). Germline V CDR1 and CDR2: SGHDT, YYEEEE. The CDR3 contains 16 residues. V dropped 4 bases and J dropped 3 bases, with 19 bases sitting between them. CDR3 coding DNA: TGTGCCAGCAGCCCCGTGATCGGGGGGCCGAAAGAGACCCAGTACTTC. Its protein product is CASSPVIGGPKETQYF.

The CDR3 loop reads CASSYPAKNIQYF. In DNA form, the CDR3 reads TGTGCCAGCAGTTACCCTGCCAAAAACATTCAGTACTTC. J is TRBJ2-4 and V is TRBV6-5; no definite D call. Germline lookup yields CDR1 MNHEY and CDR2 SVGAGI. This CDR3 region has 13 residues. V lost 2 bases and J lost 1, with 3 bases in between.

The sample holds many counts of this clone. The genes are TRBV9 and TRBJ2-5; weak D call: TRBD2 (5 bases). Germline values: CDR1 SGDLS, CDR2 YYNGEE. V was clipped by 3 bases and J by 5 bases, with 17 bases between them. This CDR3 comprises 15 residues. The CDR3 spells CASSASGNRRETQYF. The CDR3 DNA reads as TGTGCCAGCAGCGCCTCGGGGAATCGACGGGAGACCCAGTACTTC. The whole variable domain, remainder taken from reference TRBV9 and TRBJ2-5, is DSGVTQTPKHLITATGQRVTLRCSPRSGDLSVYWYQQSLDQGLQFLIQYYNGEERAKGNILERFSAQQFPDLHSELNLSSLELGDSALYFCASSASGNRRETQYFGPGTRLLVL.

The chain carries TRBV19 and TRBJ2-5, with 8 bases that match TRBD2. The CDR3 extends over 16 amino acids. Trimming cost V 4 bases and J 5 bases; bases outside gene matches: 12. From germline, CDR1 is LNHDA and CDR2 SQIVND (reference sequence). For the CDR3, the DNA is TGTGCCAGTAGTAAGGGGCCCGGGAGGGTTGTGGAGACCCAGTACTTC. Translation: CASSKGPGRVVETQYF.

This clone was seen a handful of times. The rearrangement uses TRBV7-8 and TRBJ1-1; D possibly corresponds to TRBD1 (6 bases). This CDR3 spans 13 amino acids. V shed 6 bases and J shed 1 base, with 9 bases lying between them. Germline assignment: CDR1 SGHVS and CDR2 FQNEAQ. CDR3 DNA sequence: TGTGCCAGCAGTCTACAGGGGAACACTGAAGCTTTCTTT. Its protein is CASSLQGNTEAFF.

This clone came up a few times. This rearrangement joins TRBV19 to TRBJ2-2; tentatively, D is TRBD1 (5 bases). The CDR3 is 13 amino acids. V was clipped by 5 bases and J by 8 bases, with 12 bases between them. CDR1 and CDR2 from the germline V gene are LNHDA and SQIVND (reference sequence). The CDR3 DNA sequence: TGTGCCAGTAGTTCCTCAGGGATGGGGGAGCTGTTTTTT. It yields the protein CASSSSGMGELFF. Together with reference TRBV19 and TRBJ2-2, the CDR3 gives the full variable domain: DGGITQSPKYLFRKEGQNVTLSCEQNLNHDAMYWYRQDPGQGLRLIYYSQIVNDFQKGDIAEGYSVSREKKESFPLTVTSAQKNPTAFYLCASSSSGMGELFFGEGSRLTVL.